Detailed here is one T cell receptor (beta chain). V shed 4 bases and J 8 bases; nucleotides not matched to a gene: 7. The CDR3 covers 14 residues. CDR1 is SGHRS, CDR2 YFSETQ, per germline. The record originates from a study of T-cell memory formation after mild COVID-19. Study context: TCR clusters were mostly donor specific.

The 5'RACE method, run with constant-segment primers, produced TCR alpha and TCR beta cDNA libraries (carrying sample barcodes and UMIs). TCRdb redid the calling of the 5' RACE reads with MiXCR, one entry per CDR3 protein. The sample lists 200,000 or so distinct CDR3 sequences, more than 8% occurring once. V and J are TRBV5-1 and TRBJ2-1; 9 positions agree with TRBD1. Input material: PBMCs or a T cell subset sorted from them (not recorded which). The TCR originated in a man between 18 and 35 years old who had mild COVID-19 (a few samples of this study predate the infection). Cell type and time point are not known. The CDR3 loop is CASSLDRGIDEQFF. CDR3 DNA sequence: TGCGCCAGCAGCCTGGACAGGGGAATCGATGAGCAGTTCTTC.